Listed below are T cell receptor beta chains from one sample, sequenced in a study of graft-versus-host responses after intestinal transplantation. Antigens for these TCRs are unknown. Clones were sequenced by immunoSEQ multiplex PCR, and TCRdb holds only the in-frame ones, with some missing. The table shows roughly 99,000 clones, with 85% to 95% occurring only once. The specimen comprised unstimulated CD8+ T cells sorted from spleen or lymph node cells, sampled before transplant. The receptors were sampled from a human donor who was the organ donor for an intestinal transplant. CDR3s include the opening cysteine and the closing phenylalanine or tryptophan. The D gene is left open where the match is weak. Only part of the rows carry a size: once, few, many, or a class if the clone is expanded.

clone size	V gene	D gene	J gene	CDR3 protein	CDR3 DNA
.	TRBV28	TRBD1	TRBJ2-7	CASSRDRVVHEQYF	TGTGCCAGCAGCCGGGACAGGGTGGTCCACGAGCAGTACTTC
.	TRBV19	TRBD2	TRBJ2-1	CASSIVPSGGYNEQFF	TGTGCCAGTAGTATAGTTCCTAGCGGGGGATACAATGAGCAGTTCTTC
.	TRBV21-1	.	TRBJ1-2	CASSTRTGENLSYGYTF	TGTGCCAGCAGCACTAGGACAGGGGAAAATTTGTCATATGGCTACACCTTC
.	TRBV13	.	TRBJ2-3	CASSSPVVRSQYF	TGTGCCAGCAGCTCCCCGGTCGTTCGGTCGCAGTATTTT
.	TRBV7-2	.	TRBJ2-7	CASSLGTVAGTEQYF	TGTGCCAGCAGCCTGGGTACGGTAGCTGGAACCGAGCAGTACTTC
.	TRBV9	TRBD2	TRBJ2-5	CASSAHGGAWETQYF	TGCGCCAGCAGTGCTCACGGGGGGGCCTGGGAGACCCAGTACTTC
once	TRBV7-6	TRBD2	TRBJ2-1	CASSLVGTSGPEQFF	TGTGCCAGCAGCTTAGTGGGGACTAGCGGCCCAGAGCAGTTCTTC
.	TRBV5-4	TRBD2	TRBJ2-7	CASSFGGGFEQYF	TGTGCCAGCAGCTTCGGCGGGGGGTTTGAGCAGTACTTC
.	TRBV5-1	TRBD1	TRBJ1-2	CASSFLRQGPNPEGYTF	TGCGCCAGCAGCTTTTTGAGACAGGGACCAAACCCTGAGGGCTACACCTTC
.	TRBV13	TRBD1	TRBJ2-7	CASSLGGQNYEQYF	TGTGCCAGCAGCTTAGGGGGACAGAACTACGAGCAGTACTTC
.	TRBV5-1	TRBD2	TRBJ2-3	CASSTTSGGTDTQYF	TGCGCCAGCAGTACGACTAGCGGGGGCACAGATACGCAGTATTTT
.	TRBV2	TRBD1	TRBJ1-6	CASSVTGGLAAAPLHF	TGTGCCAGCAGTGTGACAGGGGGTTTGGCTGCGGCACCCCTCCACTTT
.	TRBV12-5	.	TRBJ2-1	CASGPIPGGTIPDEQFF	TGTGCTAGTGGCCCAATCCCCGGGGGAACCATCCCAGATGAGCAGTTCTTC
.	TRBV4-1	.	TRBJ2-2	CTSSLSGGSTGELFF	TGCACCAGCAGTCTATCAGGGGGGTCTACCGGGGAGCTGTTTTTT
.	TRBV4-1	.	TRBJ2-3	CASSQSQDTQYF	TGCGCCAGCAGCCAGTCACAGGATACGCAGTATTTT
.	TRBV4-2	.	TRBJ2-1	CASSRNRRLYNEQFF	TGTGCCAGCAGCCGGAACAGGCGGCTGTACAATGAGCAGTTCTTC
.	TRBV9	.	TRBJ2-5	CASSVASGETQYF	TGTGCCAGCAGCGTAGCTTCGGGGGAGACCCAGTACTTC
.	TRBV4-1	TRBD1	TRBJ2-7	CASSQIRGSHEQYF	TGCGCCAGCAGCCAGATCAGGGGGAGTCACGAGCAGTACTTC
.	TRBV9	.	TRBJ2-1	CASSAGAVNEQFF	TGTGCCAGCAGTGCGGGGGCGGTAAATGAGCAGTTCTTC
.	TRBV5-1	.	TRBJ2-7	CASSLAEGGYEQYF	TGCGCCAGCAGCTTGGCAGAAGGAGGCTACGAGCAGTACTTC
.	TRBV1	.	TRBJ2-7	CTSSQDIGSRVYEQYF	TGCACCAGCAGCCAAGATATCGGTAGCCGAGTCTACGAGCAGTACTTC
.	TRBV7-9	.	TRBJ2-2	CASSLGFYGSFAGELFF	TGTGCCAGCAGCTTAGGGTTTTACGGGAGTTTTGCCGGGGAGCTGTTTTTT
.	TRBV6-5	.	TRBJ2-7	CASSYSGGTLTYEQYF	TGTGCCAGCAGTTACTCTGGAGGAACTTTGACCTACGAGCAGTACTTC
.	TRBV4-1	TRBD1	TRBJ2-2	CASSQARQGVANTGELFF	TGCGCCAGCAGCCAAGCTCGGCAGGGGGTCGCGAACACCGGGGAGCTGTTTTTT
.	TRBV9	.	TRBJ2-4	CASSVGGDFADIQYF	TGTGCCAGCAGCGTAGGAGGAGACTTCGCAGACATTCAGTACTTC
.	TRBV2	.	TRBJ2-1	CASSEGQAPYNEQFF	TGTGCCAGCAGTGAGGGGCAGGCACCCTACAATGAGCAGTTCTTC
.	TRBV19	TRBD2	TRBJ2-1	CASSHTSGLSNEQFF	TGTGCCAGTAGTCACACTAGCGGGTTAAGTAATGAGCAGTTCTTC
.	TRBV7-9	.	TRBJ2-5	CASSPTQLQTQYF	TGTGCCAGCAGCCCCACTCAACTTCAGACCCAGTACTTC
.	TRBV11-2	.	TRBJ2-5	CASSLAGRETQYF	TGTGCCAGCAGCTTAGCGGGGAGAGAGACCCAGTACTTC
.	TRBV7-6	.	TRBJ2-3	CASSLVTGNADTQYF	TGTGCCAGCAGCTTAGTCACGGGAAACGCAGATACGCAGTATTTT
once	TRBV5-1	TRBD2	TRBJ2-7	CASSGPGLAPPYEQYF	TGCGCCAGCAGCGGGCCGGGACTAGCGCCTCCCTACGAGCAGTACTTC
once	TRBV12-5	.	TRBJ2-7	CASGLSPYEQYF	TGTGCTAGTGGTTTGAGCCCTTACGAGCAGTACTTC
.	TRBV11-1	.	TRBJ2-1	CASSLKDTGYYNEQFF	TGTGCCAGCAGCTTAAAGGATACGGGATACTACAATGAGCAGTTCTTC
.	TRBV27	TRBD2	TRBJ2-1	CASRASGVNSYNEQFF	TGTGCCAGCAGAGCTAGCGGGGTAAACTCCTACAATGAGCAGTTCTTC
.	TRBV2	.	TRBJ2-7	CASRGYEQYF	TGTGCCAGCCGCGGGTACGAGCAGTACTTC
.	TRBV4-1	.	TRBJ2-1	CASSQGGDNEQFF	TGCGCCAGCAGTCAAGGGGGGGACAATGAGCAGTTCTTC
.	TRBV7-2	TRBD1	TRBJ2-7	CTSSLVTGVGNEQYF	TGTACCAGCAGCTTAGTGACAGGGGTTGGTAACGAGCAGTACTTC
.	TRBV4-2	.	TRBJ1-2	CASSQVTGSESGYTF	TGTGCCAGCAGCCAAGTTACGGGGTCCGAATCTGGCTACACCTTC
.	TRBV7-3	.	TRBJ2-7	CASSLGHSYEQYF	TGTGCCAGCAGCTTAGGACACTCCTACGAGCAATACTTC
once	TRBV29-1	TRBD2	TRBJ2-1	CSVVPSGGEQFF	TGCAGCGTTGTTCCTAGCGGGGGCGAGCAGTTCTTC
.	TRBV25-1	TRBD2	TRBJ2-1	CASSEYQVGLAGHEQFF	TGTGCCAGCAGTGAATATCAGGTGGGACTAGCGGGGCATGAGCAGTTCTTC
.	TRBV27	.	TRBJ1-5	CASSLCICNQPQHF	TGTGCCAGCAGTTTATGTATATGCAATCAGCCCCAGCATTTT
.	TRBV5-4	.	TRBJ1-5	CASSLFEGEENQPQHF	TGTGCCAGCAGCTTGTTCGAAGGGGAGGAGAATCAGCCCCAGCATTTT
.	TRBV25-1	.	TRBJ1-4	CASSVGEKLFF	TGTGCCAGCAGTGTCGGGGAAAAACTGTTTTTT
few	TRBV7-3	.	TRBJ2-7	CASSFGYGTTYEQYF	TGTGCCAGCAGCTTTGGTTACGGAACTACCTACGAGCAGTACTTC
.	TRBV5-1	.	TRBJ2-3	CASSVWGDTQYF	TGCGCCAGCAGCGTATGGGGCGATACGCAGTATTTT
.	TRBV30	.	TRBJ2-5	CAWSRVMETQYF	TGTGCCTGGAGCAGGGTGATGGAGACCCAGTACTTC
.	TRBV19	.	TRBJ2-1	CASSIPNEQFF	TGTGCCAGTAGTATTCCGAATGAGCAGTTCTTC
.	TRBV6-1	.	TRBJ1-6	CASRAPGVYSPLHF	TGTGCCAGCAGGGCCCCAGGGGTATATTCACCCCTCCACTTT
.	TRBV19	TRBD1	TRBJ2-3	CASKTTGWDTQYF	TGTGCCAGCAAGACGACAGGGTGGGATACGCAGTATTTT
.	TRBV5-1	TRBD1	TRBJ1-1	CASRQGGNTEAFF	TGCGCCAGCAGACAGGGGGGAAACACTGAAGCTTTCTTT
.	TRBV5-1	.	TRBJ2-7	CASTKGGGRNEQYF	TGCGCCAGCACTAAGGGCGGGGGCCGTAACGAGCAGTACTTC
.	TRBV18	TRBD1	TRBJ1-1	CASSPPTGAMNTEAFF	TGTGCCAGCTCACCACCGACAGGGGCAATGAACACTGAAGCTTTCTTT
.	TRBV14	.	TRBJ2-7	CASSQGRGYKQYF	TGTGCCAGCAGCCAAGGCAGGGGCTACAAGCAGTACTTC
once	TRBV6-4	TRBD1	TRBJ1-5	CASRTGTGGFVNNQPQHF	TGTGCCAGCAGGACCGGGACAGGGGGATTCGTTAACAATCAGCCCCAGCATTTT
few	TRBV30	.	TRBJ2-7	CAWSVQYEQYF	TGTGCCTGGAGTGTACAATACGAGCAGTACTTC
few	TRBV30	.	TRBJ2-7	CAWSAETDSYEQYF	TGTGCCTGGAGTGCCGAGACAGACTCCTACGAGCAGTACTTC
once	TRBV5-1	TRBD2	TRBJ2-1	CASSPESLLAGGLSYNEQFF	TGCGCCAGCAGCCCGGAATCCTTACTAGCGGGAGGCCTCTCCTACAATGAGCAGTTCTTC
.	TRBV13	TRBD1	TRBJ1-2	CASSLGVGQGGNYGYTF	TGTGCCAGCAGCTTAGGCGTAGGACAGGGTGGAAACTATGGCTACACCTTC